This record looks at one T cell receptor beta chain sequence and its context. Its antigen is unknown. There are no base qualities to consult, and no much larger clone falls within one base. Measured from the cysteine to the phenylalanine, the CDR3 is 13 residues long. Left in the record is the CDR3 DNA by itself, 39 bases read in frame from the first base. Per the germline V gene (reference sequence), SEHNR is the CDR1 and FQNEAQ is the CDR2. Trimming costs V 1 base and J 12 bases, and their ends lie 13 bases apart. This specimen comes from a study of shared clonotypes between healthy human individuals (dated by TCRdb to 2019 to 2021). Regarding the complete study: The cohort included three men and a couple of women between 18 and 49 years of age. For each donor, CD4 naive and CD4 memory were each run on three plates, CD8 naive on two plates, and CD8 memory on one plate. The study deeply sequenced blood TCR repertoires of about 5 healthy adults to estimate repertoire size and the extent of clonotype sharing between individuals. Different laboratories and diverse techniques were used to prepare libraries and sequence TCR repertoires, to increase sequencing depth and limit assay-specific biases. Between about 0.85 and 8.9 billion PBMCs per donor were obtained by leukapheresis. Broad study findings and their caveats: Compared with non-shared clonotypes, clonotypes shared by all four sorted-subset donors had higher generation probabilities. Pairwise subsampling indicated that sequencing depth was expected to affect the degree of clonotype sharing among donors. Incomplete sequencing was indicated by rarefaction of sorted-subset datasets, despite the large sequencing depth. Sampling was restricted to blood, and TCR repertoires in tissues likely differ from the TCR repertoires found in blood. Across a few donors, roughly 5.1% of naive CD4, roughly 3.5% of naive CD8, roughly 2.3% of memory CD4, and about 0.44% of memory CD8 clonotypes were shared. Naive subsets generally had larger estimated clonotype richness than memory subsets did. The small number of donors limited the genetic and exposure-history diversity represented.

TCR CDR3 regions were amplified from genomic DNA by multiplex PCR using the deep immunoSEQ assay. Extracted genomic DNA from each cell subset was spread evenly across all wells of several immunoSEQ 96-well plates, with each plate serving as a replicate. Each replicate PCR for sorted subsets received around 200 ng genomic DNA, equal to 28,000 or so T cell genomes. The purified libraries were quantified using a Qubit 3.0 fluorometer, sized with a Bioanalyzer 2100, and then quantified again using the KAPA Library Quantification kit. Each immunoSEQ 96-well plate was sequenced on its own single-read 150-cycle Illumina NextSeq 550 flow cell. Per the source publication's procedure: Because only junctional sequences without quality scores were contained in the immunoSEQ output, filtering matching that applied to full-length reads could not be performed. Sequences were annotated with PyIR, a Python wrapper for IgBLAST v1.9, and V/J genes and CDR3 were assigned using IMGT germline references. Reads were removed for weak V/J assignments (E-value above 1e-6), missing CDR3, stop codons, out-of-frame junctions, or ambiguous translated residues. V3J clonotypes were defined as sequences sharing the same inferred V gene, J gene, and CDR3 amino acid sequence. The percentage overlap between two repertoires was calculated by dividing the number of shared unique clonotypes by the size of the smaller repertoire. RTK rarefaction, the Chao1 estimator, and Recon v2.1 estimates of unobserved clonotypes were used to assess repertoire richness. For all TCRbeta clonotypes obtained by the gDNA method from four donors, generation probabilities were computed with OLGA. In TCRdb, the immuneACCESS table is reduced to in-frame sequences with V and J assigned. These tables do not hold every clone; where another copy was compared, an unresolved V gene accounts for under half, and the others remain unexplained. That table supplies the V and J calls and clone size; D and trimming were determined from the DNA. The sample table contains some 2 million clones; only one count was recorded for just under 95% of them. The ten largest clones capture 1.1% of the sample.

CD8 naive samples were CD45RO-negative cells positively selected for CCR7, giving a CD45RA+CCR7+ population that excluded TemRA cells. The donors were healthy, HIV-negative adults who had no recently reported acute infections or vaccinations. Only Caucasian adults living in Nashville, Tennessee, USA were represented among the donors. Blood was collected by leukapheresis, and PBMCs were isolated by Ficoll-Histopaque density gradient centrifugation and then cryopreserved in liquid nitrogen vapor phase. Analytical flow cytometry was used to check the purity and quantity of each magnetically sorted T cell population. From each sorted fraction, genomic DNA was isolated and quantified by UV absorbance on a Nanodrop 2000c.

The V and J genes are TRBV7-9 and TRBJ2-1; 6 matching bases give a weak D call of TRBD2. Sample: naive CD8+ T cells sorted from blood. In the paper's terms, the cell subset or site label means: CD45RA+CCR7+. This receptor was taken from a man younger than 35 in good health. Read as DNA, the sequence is TGTGCCAGCAGCTTAGAGGGCGGGATGGTGCAGTTCTTC. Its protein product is CASSLEGGMVQFF.